The 18 T cell receptor beta chains presented below share a single source sample, sequenced in a study of control samples from healthy donors and cancer patients (dated by TCRdb to the early 2020s). Library prep was done by the immunoSEQ multiplex PCR assay. TCRdb's version of the immuneACCESS table is confined to in-frame rearrangements and falls short of the full clone set. An unresolved V gene accounts for under half of the shortfall where checked; the remainder is of unknown origin. Counted in this sample were 75,000 to 100,000 clones; about nine tenths of them appeared once. Less than 7% of the sample is in the top ten clones. Material: blood. These receptors all come from a man over 45 in good health.

V gene TRBV5-1 combines with J gene TRBJ1-1, with D hard to call. Trimming shortened V by 4 bases and J by 1 base, and 8 bases separated the two germline ends. The CDR3 covers 13 residues. Per the germline V gene, CDR1 is SGHRS and CDR2 is YFSETQ. CDR3 sequence (DNA): TGCGCCAGCAGCCTGTATCAGAACACTGAAGCTTTCTTT. Encoded protein: CASSLYQNTEAFF.

The chain has TRBV29-1 and TRBJ1-1; D perhaps matches TRBD1 (6 bases). Trimming stripped 3 bases from V and 1 base from J, with 9 bases between. Germline V lookup: CDR1 SQVTM, CDR2 ANQGSEA. This CDR3 is 13 amino acids long. Here the CDR3 DNA reads TGCAGCGTTGATGAGGACAGGAACACTGAAGCTTTCTTT. Protein: CSVDEDRNTEAFF.

This clone showed up just once. This chain links TRBV6-5 with TRBJ2-2; TRBD2 is a possible D gene (5 bases). V was pared by 10 bases and J by 6 bases, with 12 bases between. The length of the CDR3 is 12 residues. Germline V gene data show CDR1 as MNHEY and CDR2 as SVGAGI. Here the CDR3 reads CATTVGAGELFF. DNA of the CDR3: TGTGCCACTACCGTCGGGGCCGGGGAGCTGTTTTTT.

The chain is built from TRBV4-1 and TRBJ2-1; TRBD2 matches at 9 bases. J was trimmed by 6 bases and V by 4 bases; bases with no gene match: 13. CDR1 and CDR2 (germline): MGHRA, YSYEKL. The CDR3 consists of 17 residues. The CDR3 DNA reads as TGCGCCAGCAGCCCCACGACCCCGGGACTAGCAGGCAATGAGCAGTTCTTC. Translation gives CASSPTTPGLAGNEQFF.

This chain links TRBV7-2 with TRBJ1-2; D gene unclear. V was shortened by 7 bases and J by 0 bases, with 12 bases between the two germline ends. The length of the CDR3 is 14 residues. CDR1 and CDR2 (germline): SGHTA, FQGNSA. The CDR3 loop is CASKPNSANYGYTF. Written as DNA, the CDR3 is TGTGCCAGCAAGCCTAACTCAGCTAACTATGGCTACACCTTC.

In its sample, this clone was seen a few times. This chain uses TRBV6-5 with TRBJ2-5; 9 bases map to TRBD1. V shed 2 bases, J shed 4 bases, and the junction held 8 bases outside the gene matches. The CDR3 runs 16 residues. Germline V gene sequence: CDR1 MNHEY, CDR2 SVGAGI. DNA of the CDR3: TGTGCCAGCAGTTACAGCGGGACAGGGTCCCGAGAGACCCAGTACTTC. This gives the protein CASSYSGTGSRETQYF.

V is TRBV7-9 and J is TRBJ1-1; the D is unclear. The V gene lost 2 bases and the J gene lost 5 bases, with 9 bases spanning the gap. The CDR3 is made up of 13 amino acids. In germline, CDR1 is SEHNR, CDR2 FQNEAQ (reference sequence). The CDR3 DNA sequence: TGTGCCAGCAGCTTAATCACATCTACTGAAGCTTTCTTT. Protein product: CASSLITSTEAFF.

This clone was observed a few times. The chain employs TRBV6-6 and TRBJ2-6; D is possibly TRBD1 (5 bases). The CDR3 covers 16 residues. V lost 6 bases and J lost 0, with 12 bases in between. Per germline, CDR1 MNHNY and CDR2 SVGAGI (reference sequence). The CDR3, as DNA: TGTGCCAGCAGCAGAGACAGCCTCTCTGGGGCCAACGTCCTGACTTTC. Amino acid sequence: CASSRDSLSGANVLTF.

J is TRBJ2-1 and V is TRBV5-4, with TRBD2 as a possible D gene (7 bases). Germline V gene sequence: CDR1 SGHNT, CDR2 YYREEE (reference sequence). Trimming took off 6 bases at V and 4 bases at J, with 14 bases between the two ends. The CDR3 covers 14 residues. CDR3 DNA: TGTGCCAGCACCGGCGGGGGCCGATACAATGAGCAGTTCTTC. Residues: CASTGGGRYNEQFF.

The chain joins TRBV19 to TRBJ1-1; maybe TRBD1 (6 bases). This CDR3 is built from 16 residues. Germline CDR1 is LNHDA and CDR2 is SQIVND (reference sequence). The V and J ends lost 4 bases and 0 bases respectively, with 15 bases between them. The chain's CDR3 is CASSSSTYRVNTEAFF. In DNA, the CDR3 is TGTGCCAGTAGTAGCTCAACGTACAGGGTGAACACTGAAGCTTTCTTT.

The chain uses TRBV18 and TRBJ1-4; maybe TRBD1 (5 bases). Germline CDR1 and CDR2: KGHSH and LQKENI. Trimming cost V 6 bases and J 8 bases, with 19 bases left between them. This CDR3 has 15 residues. The CDR3 region has the DNA TGTGCCAGCTCGCGCGACGCATGGGAGGGGGAAAAACTGTTTTTT. Translated: CASSRDAWEGEKLFF.

This clone appeared a few times. This rearrangement joins TRBV29-1 to TRBJ1-2; perhaps TRBD1 as D (5 bases). In germline, CDR1 is SQVTM, CDR2 ANQGSEA. This CDR3 is 16 amino acids long. The V end lost 5 bases, the J end lost 0 bases, and 19 bases lay between the germline ends. The CDR3 sequence is CSVSPYWDEANYGYTF. The CDR3 coding sequence is TGCAGCGTTTCTCCCTATTGGGACGAAGCTAACTATGGCTACACCTTC.

The rearrangement uses TRBV12-3 or TRBV12-4 and TRBJ1-5, with 7 bases matching TRBD1. V lost 7 bases to trimming and J lost 5 bases; unmatched junction nucleotides: 5. The CDR3 length is 13 residues. CDR3 nucleotide sequence: TGTGCCAGCAATGACAGGGCGCATCAGCCCCAGCATTTT. Protein sequence: CASNDRAHQPQHF.

The V gene is TRBV4-1, the J gene TRBJ2-7, with a weak D call TRBD2 (6 bases). V was clipped by 4 bases and J by 4 bases, with 14 bases between them. Germline CDR1 MGHRA, CDR2 YSYEKL. The CDR3 is made up of 14 amino acids. Here the CDR3 reads CASSLTGTVYEQYF. DNA for the CDR3: TGCGCCAGCAGCCTTACCGGGACTGTTTACGAGCAGTACTTC.

This chain links TRBV10-1 with TRBJ2-1, with 7 bases fitting TRBD2. Germline trimming cut 2 bases from V and 8 bases from J; bases unmatched to any gene: 3. Germline V gene data show CDR1 as WNHNN and CDR2 as SYGVQD (reference sequence). The length of the CDR3 is 13 residues. CDR3 coding DNA: TGCGCCAGCAGTGAGGGGGGAGGGGATGAGCAGTTCTTC. As protein: CASSEGGGDEQFF.

This chain joins TRBV18 and TRBJ2-3; 9 nucleotides agree with TRBD2. This CDR3 has 14 residues. The J segment lost 3 bases and the V segment lost 5 bases, leaving 3 bases of the junction unmatched. CDR1 and CDR2 (germline): KGHSH, LQKENI. The CDR3 DNA reads as TGTGCCAGCTCAGGAGCGGGGGGTACAGATACGCAGTATTTT. Protein sequence: CASSGAGGTDTQYF.

The V and J genes are TRBV5-1 and TRBJ2-3, with a tentative D call TRBD2 (5 bases). Trimming took off 0 bases at V and 6 bases at J, with 17 bases between the two ends. The CDR3 extends over 16 amino acids. Germline CDR1 is SGHRS and CDR2 is YFSETQ. CDR3 coding DNA: TGCGCCAGCAGCTTGGCCGGAACTTTCGGGGTGGATACGCAGTATTTT. This translates into CASSLAGTFGVDTQYF.

The rearrangement uses TRBV5-1 and TRBJ2-5; unclear D gene. Trimming took off 2 bases at V and 2 bases at J, with 7 bases between the two ends. From germline, CDR1 is SGHRS and CDR2 YFSETQ. CDR3 length equals 13 residues. The CDR3 loop is CASSLNGQETQYF. The CDR3 coding sequence is TGCGCCAGCAGCTTAAACGGGCAAGAGACCCAGTACTTC.